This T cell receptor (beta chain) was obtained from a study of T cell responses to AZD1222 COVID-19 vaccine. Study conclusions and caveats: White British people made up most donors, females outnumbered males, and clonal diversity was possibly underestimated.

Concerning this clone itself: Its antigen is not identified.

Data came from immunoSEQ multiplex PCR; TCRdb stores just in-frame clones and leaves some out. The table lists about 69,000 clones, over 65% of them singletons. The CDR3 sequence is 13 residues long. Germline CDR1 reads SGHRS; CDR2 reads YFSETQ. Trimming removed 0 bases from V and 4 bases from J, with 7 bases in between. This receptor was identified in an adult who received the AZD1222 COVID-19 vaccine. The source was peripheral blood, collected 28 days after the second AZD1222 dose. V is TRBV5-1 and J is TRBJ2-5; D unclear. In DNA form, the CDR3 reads TGCGCCAGCAGCTTGGGCCAGATAGAGACCCAGTACTTC. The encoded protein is CASSLGQIETQYF.